The 30 T cell receptor beta chains below come from one sample, sequenced in a study of chemoradiotherapy in HPV16-positive cancers. Data came from immunoSEQ multiplex PCR; TCRdb stores just in-frame clones and leaves some out. The sample consists of roughly 14,000 clones, approximately 75% of them appearing once. The material was obtained from a patient who underwent chemoradiotherapy. These receptors originate from a human donor with HPV-associated anogenital cancer.

The chain links TRBV5-4 to TRBJ1-1; tentative D call: TRBD1 (5 bases). With 3 bases removed from V and 5 bases from J, the gap between germline ends came to 17 bases. The CDR3 runs 15 residues. Germline V lookup: CDR1 SGHNT, CDR2 YYREEE (reference sequence). The CDR3 reads CASSWGRGGGTEAFF. The CDR3 bases are TGTGCCAGCAGCTGGGGACGGGGGGGAGGTACTGAAGCTTTCTTT.

The V and J genes are TRBV7-8 and TRBJ2-1, with D uncertain. The CDR3 has 15 amino acids. Trimming removed 5 bases at V and 3 bases at J, with 14 bases between. Germline-derived CDR1 and CDR2 are SGHVS and FQNEAQ. The CDR3 DNA reads TGTGCCAGCAGCCTCCAAGGAGCGCTCTACAATGAGCAGTTCTTC. Translated, it gives CASSLQGALYNEQFF.

The V gene is TRBV9, the J gene TRBJ2-1; possible D gene TRBD2, 7 bases. Per germline, CDR1 SGDLS and CDR2 YYNGEE. The CDR3 consists of 14 residues. V dropped 3 bases and J dropped 9 bases, with 16 bases sitting between them. The CDR3 reads CASSDRPRGGEQFF. As DNA, the CDR3 is TGTGCCAGCAGCGATCGGCCAAGGGGGGGTGAGCAGTTCTTC.

V usage is TRBV19 and J usage is TRBJ2-2; TRBD2 aligns across 9 bases. From germline, CDR1 is LNHDA and CDR2 SQIVND (reference sequence). Germline trimming cut 5 bases from V and 3 bases from J; bases unmatched to any gene: 13. This CDR3 spans 18 amino acids. The CDR3 nucleotides are TGTGCCAGTAGTCCGCAGGAGCGGGAGGCCAGATACACCGGGGAGCTGTTTTTT. Amino acids: CASSPQEREARYTGELFF.

This clone was counted once. The genes are TRBV6-4 and TRBJ2-2; D ambiguous. V was cut by 3 bases and J by 4 bases, with 6 bases left in between. The CDR3 runs 13 residues. CDR1 MRHNA and CDR2 SNTAGT come from the germline V gene. CDR3 region: CASSEAGTGELFF. The DNA of the CDR3 is TGTGCCAGCAGTGAAGCAGGCACCGGGGAGCTGTTTTTT.

This clone appeared a single time. This chain joins TRBV6-6 and TRBJ1-5; 8 bases are a match to TRBD1. V shed 8 bases and J 6 bases; nucleotides not matched to a gene: 9. This CDR3 contains 14 residues. CDR1 and CDR2 (germline): MNHNY, SVGAGI (reference sequence). The CDR3 loop is CASSDGQGIQPQHF. In DNA, the CDR3 is TGTGCCAGCTCTGACGGACAGGGCATTCAGCCCCAGCATTTT.

The sample holds a few counts of this clone. The V and J genes are TRBV9 and TRBJ1-5, with D uncertain. Germline V CDR1 and CDR2: SGDLS, YYNGEE. The CDR3 extends over 14 amino acids. V shed 3 bases and J shed 0 bases, with 7 bases lying between them. The CDR3 region is CASSADDSNQPQHF. CDR3 coding DNA: TGTGCCAGCAGCGCCGACGATAGCAATCAGCCCCAGCATTTT.

The chain carries TRBV11-3 and TRBJ1-1; D is uncertain. The germline CDR1 and CDR2 sequences are SGHNT and YENEEA. The CDR3 is 14 amino acids. Trimming removed 7 bases at V and 5 bases at J, with 17 bases between. This CDR3 is CASISTRGGTEAFF. For the CDR3, the DNA is TGTGCCAGCATCTCCACCCGGGGAGGGACTGAAGCTTTCTTT. Full variable domain (outside the CDR3, taken from reference TRBV11-3 and TRBJ1-1): EAGVVQSPRYKIIEKKQPVAFWCNPISGHNTLYWYLQNLGQGPELLIRYENEEAVDDSQLPKDRFSAERLKGVDSTLKIQPAELGDSAVYLCASISTRGGTEAFFGQGTRLTVV.

This clone was found a few times. V is TRBV6-5 and J is TRBJ2-1; D may be TRBD2 (6 bases). This CDR3 is 16 amino acids long. CDR1 and CDR2 (germline): MNHEY, SVGAGI. V lost 2 bases to trimming and J lost 2 bases, with 13 bases between them. The CDR3 region is CASSYGYRRAYNEQFF. The CDR3 DNA sequence: TGTGCCAGCAGTTACGGGTATCGGAGGGCCTACAATGAGCAGTTCTTC.

The V call is TRBV7-9, the J call TRBJ1-2; D gene unclear. Germline V gives CDR1 SEHNR, CDR2 FQNEAQ (reference sequence). The V and J ends lost 3 bases and 4 bases respectively, with 9 bases between them. This CDR3 has 13 residues. CDR3 region: CASSFEGSYGYTF. The CDR3 DNA reads as TGTGCCAGCAGCTTCGAGGGATCCTATGGCTACACCTTC.

The chain employs TRBV4-2 and TRBJ1-2; D is possibly TRBD1 (5 bases). CDR1 and CDR2 (germline): LGHNA, YNFKEQ. The V end lost 0 bases, the J end lost 3 bases, and 11 bases lay between the germline ends. The length of the CDR3 is 15 residues. This chain's CDR3 is CASSQDTGSDYGYTF. The CDR3 bases are TGTGCCAGCAGCCAAGATACAGGCTCCGACTATGGCTACACCTTC.

This chain uses TRBV5-1 with TRBJ2-5; TRBD1 agrees at 11 bases. The junction had 11 bases not matched to a gene; V was cut back by 7 bases and J by 9 bases. Germline V gene sequence: CDR1 SGHRS, CDR2 YFSETQ. CDR3 length: 14 amino acids. The CDR3 DNA reads as TGCGCCAGCTTCGACCGGGACAGGGGGGGGGCCCAGTACTTC. This sequence encodes CASFDRDRGGAQYF. Full variable domain (outside the CDR3, taken from reference TRBV5-1 and TRBJ2-5): KAGVTQTPRYLIKTRGQQVTLSCSPISGHRSVSWYQQTPGQGLQFLFEYFSETQRNKGNFPGRFSGRQFSNSRSEMNVSTLELGDSALYLCASFDRDRGGAQYFGPGTRLLVL.

V and J are TRBV7-3 and TRBJ2-1, with D perhaps TRBD1 (5 bases). The CDR3 is 15 residues long. The germline V gene has CDR1 SGHTA and CDR2 FQGTGA. With 5 bases removed from V and 0 bases from J, the gap between germline ends came to 11 bases. The CDR3 here is CASSLQVSSYNEQFF. As DNA, the CDR3 is TGTGCCAGCAGCCTACAGGTTAGCTCCTACAATGAGCAGTTCTTC.

The chain links TRBV9 to TRBJ2-2; TRBD2 aligns across 7 bases. V gave up 4 bases and J gave up 1 base; unmatched junction bases: 10. This CDR3 has 17 amino acids. Looked up from germline, CDR1 is SGDLS and CDR2 is YYNGEE. The CDR3 is CASSPGGEARNTGELFF. CDR3 sequence (DNA): TGTGCCAGCAGCCCTGGGGGGGAGGCGAGGAACACCGGGGAGCTGTTTTTT.

The sample holds a few counts of this clone. The chain joins TRBV4-1 to TRBJ1-2, with a possible D match to TRBD1 (5 bases). Between the trimmed V and J ends, which lost 1 base and 7 bases, there was a span of 10 bases. The CDR3 spans 13 residues. Germline assignment: CDR1 MGHRA and CDR2 YSYEKL. The CDR3 nucleotides read TGCGCCAGCAGCCAAGGGCAAGGGACTGGCTACACCTTC. This sequence encodes CASSQGQGTGYTF.

The chain couples TRBV2 to TRBJ1-4, with D possibly matching TRBD1 (6 bases). V shed 4 bases and J shed 5 bases, with 8 bases lying between them. Germline lookup yields CDR1 SNHLY and CDR2 FYNNEI. The CDR3 spans 13 residues. DNA for the CDR3: TGTGCCAGCAGTGGACAGGAAAATGAAAAACTGTTTTTT. Its protein is CASSGQENEKLFF.

This rearrangement joins TRBV9 to TRBJ2-6; weak D call: TRBD1 (6 bases). The V end lost 0 bases, the J end lost 1 base, and 17 bases lay between the germline ends. Per the germline V gene, CDR1 is SGDLS and CDR2 is YYNGEE. CDR3 length equals 19 residues. In DNA, the CDR3 is TGTGCCAGCAGCGTAGGGACAGTCCTAAGGTTATCTGGGGCCAACGTCCTGACTTTC. Its protein is CASSVGTVLRLSGANVLTF.

This chain links TRBV5-1 with TRBJ2-5; D possibly corresponds to TRBD1 (5 bases). V shed 0 bases and J shed 3 bases, with 9 bases lying between them. Germline loops: CDR1 SGHRS, CDR2 YFSETQ. This CDR3 comprises 14 residues. CDR3 amino acids: CASSLGQLEETQYF. CDR3 in DNA: TGCGCCAGCAGCTTGGGACAGCTAGAAGAGACCCAGTACTTC.

For this clone: Other DNA sequences in this specimen translate into the identical CDR3. The gene calls are TRBV5-4 and TRBJ2-3, with 9 bases lining up with TRBD2. The CDR3 is 16 amino acids. J was trimmed by 4 bases and V by 0 bases; bases with no gene match: 6. CDR1 and CDR2 from the germline V gene are SGHNT and YYREEE (reference sequence). CDR3 sequence: CASSLGAGGPADTQYF. DNA of the CDR3: TGTGCCAGCAGCTTGGGGGCGGGAGGGCCGGCAGATACGCAGTATTTT.

In this sample, this clone turned up a few times. This chain links TRBV11-2 with TRBJ1-5, with D possibly TRBD1 on 5 matching bases. CDR1 and CDR2 (germline): SGHAT, FQNNGV. This CDR3 has 15 residues. The V gene lost 1 base and the J gene lost 7 bases, with 14 bases spanning the gap. CDR3 sequence (DNA): TGTGCCAGCAGCTTAGGGGTAGGGGTAACGCAGCCCCAGCATTTT. As protein: CASSLGVGVTQPQHF.

The chain recombines TRBV6-1 with TRBJ1-5; D unresolved. This CDR3 is built from 14 residues. Trimming took off 4 bases at V and 2 bases at J, with 9 bases between the two ends. Germline V lookup: CDR1 MNHNS, CDR2 SASEGT. This CDR3 is CASSAAIGNQPQHF. DNA for the CDR3: TGTGCCAGCAGTGCGGCAATAGGCAATCAGCCCCAGCATTTT.

The gene calls are TRBV7-9 and TRBJ1-2; tentatively, D is TRBD1 (5 bases). V lost 1 base to trimming and J lost 8 bases, with 17 bases between them. The CDR3 consists of 15 residues. Germline V gives CDR1 SEHNR, CDR2 FQNEAQ (reference sequence). The chain's CDR3 is CASSLVGTDLSGYTF. The CDR3 nucleotides are TGTGCCAGCAGCTTAGTCGGGACGGACCTATCCGGCTACACCTTC.

CDR3 coding DNA: TGCAGCGTTTCAGGGTCCAGCTCTGGAAACACCATATATTTT. It yields the protein CSVSGSSSGNTIYF. The chain uses TRBV29-1 and TRBJ1-3, with a tentative D call TRBD1 (5 bases). The ends were cut back, 5 bases at V and 0 bases at J, with 11 bases in the middle. The CDR3 has 14 amino acids. Germline V gene lookup returns CDR1 SQVTM and CDR2 ANQGSEA.

The V gene is TRBV5-1, the J gene TRBJ1-1; D is ambiguous. The CDR3 has 15 residues. CDR1 and CDR2 from the germline V gene are SGHRS and YFSETQ. Trimming took off 0 bases at V and 0 bases at J, with 9 bases between the two ends. The CDR3 spells CASSLVVGMNTEAFF. The DNA of the CDR3 is TGCGCCAGCAGCTTGGTTGTGGGCATGAACACTGAAGCTTTCTTT.

The chain carries TRBV5-1 and TRBJ1-2, with TRBD1 as a possible D gene (6 bases). Germline assignment: CDR1 SGHRS and CDR2 YFSETQ. The CDR3 has 14 residues. Trimming pared 0 bases from V and 0 bases from J, leaving 6 bases between. This chain's CDR3 is CASSLGDTNYGYTF. CDR3 DNA: TGCGCCAGCAGCTTGGGGGACACTAACTATGGCTACACCTTC.

V is TRBV5-1 and J is TRBJ1-1; D may be TRBD1 (6 bases). The V end lost 3 bases, the J end lost 2 bases, and 8 bases lay between the germline ends. Looked up from germline, CDR1 is SGHRS and CDR2 is YFSETQ. There are 13 residues in the CDR3. CDR3 region: CASSWDTNTEAFF. CDR3 DNA: TGCGCCAGCAGCTGGGACACAAACACTGAAGCTTTCTTT. Looking up the rest from reference TRBV5-1 and TRBJ1-1 gives the full variable domain: KAGVTQTPRYLIKTRGQQVTLSCSPISGHRSVSWYQQTPGQGLQFLFEYFSETQRNKGNFPGRFSGRQFSNSRSEMNVSTLELGDSALYLCASSWDTNTEAFFGQGTRLTVV.

This clone showed up just a few times. CDR3: CASSLGRVLQYF. CDR3 in DNA: TGTGCCAGCAGCTTGGGCCGAGTACTGCAGTATTTT. The chain recombines TRBV5-6 with TRBJ2-3, with no clear D. Trimming took 0 bases from V and 11 from J, leaving 10 bases between them. Germline lookup yields CDR1 SGHDT and CDR2 YYEEEE. The CDR3 sequence is 12 residues long.

CDR3 region: CASSFITDVYLFEQYF. The CDR3 coding sequence is TGTGCCAGCAGCTTTATCACAGATGTTTACCTATTCGAGCAGTACTTC. The chain employs TRBV5-6 and TRBJ2-7; D is undetermined. The CDR3 runs to 16 residues. Germline lookup yields CDR1 SGHDT and CDR2 YYEEEE. V was cut by 2 bases and J by 6 bases, with 21 bases left in between.

This clone was picked up a small number of times. This chain uses TRBV19 with TRBJ1-2, with D hard to call. CDR3 size: 12 residues. Germline CDR1 and CDR2: LNHDA and SQIVND (reference sequence). Trimming took off 4 bases at V and 4 bases at J, with 7 bases between the two ends. Here the CDR3 reads CASSSQFYGYTF. CDR3 bases: TGTGCCAGTAGTAGCCAGTTCTATGGCTACACCTTC.

This chain uses TRBV5-4 with TRBJ2-1; the match to TRBD2 covers 9 bases. The CDR3 spans 16 residues. Germline V gene data show CDR1 as SGHNT and CDR2 as YYREEE (reference sequence). Unmatched junction bases numbered 9, after V lost 1 base and J lost 7 bases. CDR3 loop: CASSLNGGRELNEQFF. CDR3 nucleotides: TGTGCCAGCAGCTTGAATGGCGGGAGGGAATTAAATGAGCAGTTCTTC.